This section outlines one T cell receptor beta chain sequence together with its context. In germline, CDR1 is MGHRA, CDR2 YSYEKL. CDR3 length: 13 residues. Between the trimmed V and J ends, which lost 1 base and 0 bases, there was a span of 3 bases. In the source study's methods: Estimated nucleated cell counts came from reference gene primer amplification. TCRdb keeps only in-frame clones here, not all; method: immunoSEQ multiplex PCR. That table gives V, J and clone size, and the DNA gave D and trimming. In the table there are fewer than 350,000 clones, approximately 91% of which are singletons. This record belongs to a study of blood T cell repertoires in COVID-19.

This TCR derives from a woman in her thirties or forties with acute COVID-19. Specimen: PBMCs or T cells enriched from blood (not recorded which). The chain links TRBV4-1 to TRBJ1-1; D is uncertain. Here the CDR3 DNA reads TGCGCCAGCAGCCAAGTTATGAACACTGAAGCTTTCTTT. Protein sequence: CASSQVMNTEAFF.